A single sample gave rise to the 19 T cell receptor beta chains below, sequenced in a study of blood T cells in healthy people across ages. It was with a sample-barcoded 5' primer and a J-beta primer mix that a second PCR of about 7 to 12 cycles was run. TCRdb used MiXCR to reprocess the 5' RACE reads, holding one entry per CDR3 protein. This sample has roughly 1 million distinct CDR3 sequences; around 27% occur once, and the top ten carry around 0.75%. The sample was also linked to a second study, of T cells of mothers and their children.

The sequenced material came from blood. Receptors were obtained from a girl aged 2 to 9 in good health.

This chain joins TRBV7-2 and TRBJ2-3, with 8 bases lining up with TRBD2. CDR1 and CDR2 (germline): SGHTA, FQGNSA. The CDR3 consists of 15 residues. The ends lost 6 bases at V and 2 bases at J; junction bases unmatched: 7. The CDR3 coding sequence is TGTGCCAGCAGGTTCACTAGCGGATACACAGATACGCAGTATTTT. As protein: CASRFTSGYTDTQYF.

This clonotype has just one count. The chain links TRBV12-3 or TRBV12-4 to TRBJ1-2; the match to TRBD1 covers 8 bases. The junction had 9 bases not matched to a gene; V was cut back by 5 bases and J by 7 bases. The CDR3 is made up of 14 amino acids. CDR3 protein: CASSRGAGGFGYTF. The CDR3, as DNA: TGTGCCAGCAGTCGGGGGGCAGGGGGCTTTGGCTACACCTTC.

This clonotype appeared a single time. The J gene is TRBJ2-7, the V gene TRBV6-5, with D perhaps given as TRBD1 or TRBD2 (5 bases each). Germline lookup yields CDR1 MNHEY and CDR2 SVGAGI. Trimming cost V 8 bases and J 3 bases, with 14 bases left between them. This CDR3 region has 13 residues. For the CDR3, the DNA is TGTGCCAGCGGCCAGGGACCGCTCTACGAGCAGTACTTC. Protein product: CASGQGPLYEQYF.

The table lists this clonotype with a few counts. The rearrangement links TRBV28 to TRBJ1-2; D may be TRBD1 (5 bases). Trimming removed 0 bases at V and 7 bases at J, with 15 bases between. The CDR3 sequence is 15 residues long. Germline V gene sequence: CDR1 MDHEN, CDR2 SYDVKM. The CDR3 nucleotides are TGTGCCAGCAGTTTATGGAGCAGGGCTAAATCTGGCTACACCTTC. Its protein product is CASSLWSRAKSGYTF.

This clonotype turned up a few times. In nucleotides, the CDR3 is TGCAGCGTTGAAGCTGGGGACGGGTCCTACGAGCAGTACTTC. Protein sequence: CSVEAGDGSYEQYF. The rearrangement joins TRBV29-1 to TRBJ2-5; D may match TRBD1 or TRBD2 (5 bases each). The J call is uncertain, as TRBJ2-7 better fits the DNA end. The CDR3 runs to 14 residues. CDR1 SQVTM and CDR2 ANQGSEA come from the germline V gene.

The gene calls are TRBV9 and TRBJ2-5; tentatively, D is TRBD1 or TRBD2 (6 bases each). Deletions cut 3 bases from V and 5 bases from J, with 20 bases between. This CDR3 is 16 amino acids long. Germline CDR1 is SGDLS and CDR2 is YYNGEE. CDR3 coding DNA: TGTGCCAGCAGCGGCGGTAGACTAGGGGGGATGGAGACCCAGTACTTC. Its protein product is CASSGGRLGGMETQYF.

For the CDR3, the DNA is TGTGCCAGCAGTTCCCCGCAGAGGGAGGGTATCCCTATTCAAGAGACCCAGTACTTC. This codes for CASSSPQREGIPIQETQYF. The V gene is TRBV28, the J gene TRBJ2-5; 7 bases are shared with TRBD2. Trimming cost V 4 bases and J 2 bases; bases outside gene matches: 19. Germline loops: CDR1 MDHEN, CDR2 SYDVKM. The CDR3 contains 19 residues.

The rearrangement uses TRBV29-1 and TRBJ2-1, with 11 bases that match TRBD2. Unmatched junction bases numbered 8, after V lost 7 bases and J lost 0 bases. Germline V gene sequence: CDR1 SQVTM, CDR2 ANQGSEA. There are 16 residues in the CDR3. The CDR3 loop reads CSGGLAEPSSYNEQFF. The CDR3 nucleotides read TGCAGCGGGGGACTAGCGGAGCCTAGCTCCTACAATGAGCAGTTCTTC.

This chain connects TRBV4-1 to TRBJ1-3; no definite D call. The ends were cut back, 1 base at V and 0 bases at J, with 4 bases in the middle. The CDR3 length is 14 residues. From germline, CDR1 is MGHRA and CDR2 YSYEKL. As DNA, the CDR3 is TGCGCCAGCAGCCAAGGGACCTCTGGAAACACCATATATTTT. Amino acid sequence: CASSQGTSGNTIYF.

This clonotype appeared a few times. The chain couples TRBV29-1 to TRBJ2-3; the match to TRBD2 covers 10 bases. This CDR3 has 14 residues. Per germline, CDR1 SQVTM and CDR2 ANQGSEA. The V segment lost 2 bases and the J segment 6 bases; nucleotides outside the gene matches: 5. The CDR3 sequence: CSVEPLAGEDTQYF. The CDR3 DNA reads TGCAGCGTTGAACCTCTAGCGGGGGAGGATACGCAGTATTTT.

The J gene is TRBJ1-2, the V gene TRBV20-1, with a tentative D call TRBD1 (6 bases). Trimming removed 5 bases at V and 4 bases at J, with 23 bases between. Germline CDR1 DFQATT, CDR2 SNEGSKA (reference sequence). The CDR3 is made up of 16 amino acids. CDR3 in amino acids: CSAHDRTEDLVYGYTF. The CDR3 region has the DNA TGCAGTGCTCATGACAGGACGGAGGACTTAGTCTATGGCTACACCTTC.

The rearrangement links TRBV5-1 to TRBJ1-2; tentative D call: TRBD1 (5 bases). The germline CDR1 and CDR2 sequences are SGHRS and YFSETQ. V lost 1 base, J lost 6 bases, and 13 bases lay in between. The length of the CDR3 is 14 residues. This CDR3 reads CASSLLGDLDGYTF. CDR3 DNA: TGCGCCAGCAGCTTGTTAGGGGATCTGGATGGCTACACCTTC.

This clonotype came up a few times. V and J are TRBV9 and TRBJ2-5; 9 bases agree with TRBD2. Matching the DNA end better, TRBJ2-1 makes the J call doubtful. Germline values: CDR1 SGDLS, CDR2 YYNGEE. This CDR3 comprises 15 residues. The CDR3 DNA is TGTGCCAGCAGCGCCACCTTAGCGGGAGTAAATGAGCAGTTCTTC. This sequence encodes CASSATLAGVNEQFF.

The chain employs TRBV20-1 and TRBJ2-2; D is unclear. Germline V CDR1 and CDR2: DFQATT, SNEGSKA (reference sequence). This CDR3 region has 14 residues. V lost 3 bases to trimming and J lost 7 bases, with 15 bases between them. The CDR3 reads CSARSSVLDGELFF. In nucleotides, the CDR3 is TGCAGTGCTAGGTCAAGCGTCCTAGACGGGGAGCTGTTTTTT.

This rearrangement joins TRBV7-9 to TRBJ2-7, with D possibly being TRBD2 (5 bases). This CDR3 contains 18 residues. The V end was cut by 1 base, the J end by 0 bases, with 19 bases between. Germline V gene sequence: CDR1 SEHNR, CDR2 FQNEAQ (reference sequence). The CDR3 DNA reads as TGTGCCAGCAGCTTAGGAGTTGTTCGGGAACGTCTCTCCTACGAGCAGTACTTC. It yields the protein CASSLGVVRERLSYEQYF.

This clonotype has just a few counts. The chain links TRBV29-1 to TRBJ2-3; D is possibly TRBD1 (6 bases). V lost 2 bases, J lost 4 bases, and 19 bases lay in between. This CDR3 spans 16 amino acids. Germline V CDR1 and CDR2: SQVTM, ANQGSEA. CDR3 DNA sequence: TGCAGCGTTGAAAATACCGGACAGCCCGGCCCAGATACGCAGTATTTT. Its translation is CSVENTGQPGPDTQYF.

In the case of this clonotype: At one end the junction does not follow the germline gene, possibly because of a read error. The J gene is TRBJ2-1, the V gene TRBV3-1; possibly TRBD2 for D (6 bases). Germline V gene data show CDR1 as LGHDT and CDR2 as YNNKEL (reference sequence). The CDR3 runs 15 residues. This CDR3 reads CASSQRTTFGNEQLF. CDR3 DNA: TGTGCCAGCAGCCAGCGGACTACCTTCGGGAATGAGCAGCTCTTC.

This clonotype was counted only a few times. The rearrangement joins TRBV10-3 to TRBJ1-1; D is unresolved. From germline, CDR1 is ENHRY and CDR2 SYGVKD. V shed 0 bases and J shed 0 bases, with 17 bases lying between them. This CDR3 is 18 amino acids long. The CDR3 region is CAISESRITRRMNTEAFF. Written as DNA, the CDR3 is TGTGCCATCAGTGAGTCGCGAATAACCCGGAGGATGAACACTGAAGCTTTCTTT.

This clonotype has just a few counts. The chain carries TRBV14 and TRBJ1-5; D not resolved. Trimming cost V 0 bases and J 7 bases, with 7 bases left between them. CDR1 is SGHDN and CDR2 is FVKESK in the germline V gene. The CDR3 covers 13 residues. CDR3 protein: CASSQDHGQPQHF. The CDR3 bases are TGTGCCAGCAGCCAAGACCATGGACAGCCCCAGCATTTT.